These T cell receptor beta chains were read from a single sample in a study of blood T cell repertoires in COVID-19. Clones were sequenced by immunoSEQ multiplex PCR, and TCRdb holds only the in-frame ones, with some missing. There are around 230,000 clones in the sample; roughly four fifths occur only once, and approximately 13% lies in the top ten. Sequencing input: peripheral blood. The receptors stem from a woman aged 60-75 years with active or convalescent COVID-19. CDR3s include the opening cysteine and the closing phenylalanine or tryptophan. The D gene is left open where the match is weak. A clone size is listed for some rows: how often the clone was seen (once, few, many), or a class if it is expanded.

>TRBV6-2/TRBV6-3|NA|NA|TRBJ2-5
CASSPRGPDRWKETQYF
TGTGCCAGCAGCCCTCGGGGGCCGGACAGGTGGAAAGAGACCCAGTACTTC
>TRBV7-9|TRBD1|NA|TRBJ1-3
CASTSDRGVGNTIYF
TGTGCCAGCACCTCTGACAGGGGTGTAGGTAACACCATATATTTT
>TRBV5-1|NA|NA|TRBJ2-5
CASSFGRQTAGAQYF
TGCGCCAGCAGCTTCGGGAGACAGACCGCTGGGGCCCAGTACTTC
>TRBV6-6|NA|NA|TRBJ1-1
CASSSPGEGTEAFF
TGTGCCAGCAGTTCCCCAGGGGAGGGCACTGAAGCTTTCTTT
>TRBV7-3|TRBD2|NA|TRBJ2-1
CASSLAGGVTEQFF
TGTGCCAGCAGCTTAGCGGGGGGAGTGACGGAGCAGTTCTTC
>TRBV2|NA|NA|TRBJ1-1
CATLAAPTARVTEAFF
TGTGCCACCCTAGCCGCCCCGACCGCCAGAGTCACTGAAGCTTTCTTT
>TRBV27|NA|NA|TRBJ1-5
CASRTTGIPYQPQHF
TGTGCCAGCCGTACTACAGGGATTCCCTATCAGCCCCAGCATTTT
>TRBV19|TRBD1|NA|TRBJ2-3
CASSMGTGVTDTQYF
TGTGCCAGTAGTATGGGGACAGGGGTCACAGATACGCAGTATTTT
>TRBV6-5|TRBD1|once|TRBJ1-1
CASRSDRVNTEAFF
TGTGCCAGCAGATCGGACAGGGTGAACACTGAAGCTTTCTTT
>TRBV12-3/TRBV12-4|NA|NA|TRBJ1-2
CASSSGVGGYTF
TGTGCCAGCAGTTCCGGGGTTGGCGGCTACACCTTC
>TRBV3-1/TRBV3-2|TRBD1|once|TRBJ1-2
CASSRQGLYGYTF
TGTGCCAGCAGCCGACAGGGCCTTTATGGCTACACCTTC
>TRBV5-1|NA|NA|TRBJ1-5
CASSLEPQGNQPQHF
TGCGCCAGCAGCTTGGAACCACAGGGAAATCAGCCCCAGCATTTT
>TRBV6-1|NA|NA|TRBJ2-1
CASRIGVDNEQFF
TGTGCCAGCAGGATAGGGGTGGACAATGAGCAGTTCTTC
>TRBV10-3|TRBD1|NA|TRBJ1-6
CAISESTGSNSPLHF
TGTGCCATCAGTGAGTCGACAGGGAGTAATTCACCCCTCCACTTT
>TRBV19|NA|NA|TRBJ1-1
CASTGATEAFF
TGTGCCAGTACAGGGGCAACTGAAGCTTTCTTT
>TRBV7-2|TRBD1|NA|TRBJ1-3
CASSLAGPGTAGNTIYF
TGTGCCAGCAGCTTAGCGGGCCCCGGGACAGCTGGAAACACCATATATTTT
>TRBV6-2/TRBV6-3|NA|NA|TRBJ2-7
CASSQTLDRVDEQYF
TGTGCCAGCAGTCAGACCCTGGACAGAGTCGACGAGCAGTACTTC
>TRBV6-1|NA|NA|TRBJ2-5
CASSEDWWRAQETQYF
TGTGCCAGCAGTGAAGATTGGTGGAGGGCCCAAGAGACCCAGTACTTC
>TRBV5-1|NA|NA|TRBJ1-1
CASSLGGEAEAFF
TGCGCCAGCAGCTTAGGTGGGGAGGCTGAAGCTTTCTTT
>TRBV10-1|TRBD2|NA|TRBJ2-6
CASSPGGVRGANVLTF
TGCGCCAGCAGTCCTGGGGGGGTAAGAGGGGCCAACGTCCTGACTTTC
>TRBV6-1|NA|NA|TRBJ1-2
CASSESNFLRAYGYTF
TGTGCCAGCAGTGAATCGAACTTTTTGAGAGCCTATGGCTACACCTTC
>TRBV9|TRBD1|once|TRBJ2-1
CASSVEGQVYNEQFF
TGTGCCAGCAGCGTAGAGGGACAGGTGTACAATGAGCAGTTCTTC
>TRBV10-3|TRBD1|NA|TRBJ1-3
CAIRETGYTSSGNTIYF
TGTGCCATCAGGGAGACAGGGTATACGAGCTCTGGAAACACCATATATTTT
>TRBV9|NA|NA|TRBJ2-3
CASTRGLTSTDTQYF
TGTGCCAGCACCCGGGGATTAACTAGCACAGATACGCAGTATTTT
>TRBV10-3|TRBD1|once|TRBJ1-2
CAISGQGDVGYTF
TGTGCCATCAGTGGACAGGGGGACGTTGGCTACACCTTC
>TRBV5-6|NA|NA|TRBJ1-6
CASSLSTGNSPLHF
TGTGCCAGCAGCTTGTCGACGGGGAATTCACCCCTCCACTTT
>TRBV3-1/TRBV3-2|NA|NA|TRBJ1-3
CASSPRFAPTGGNTIYF
TGTGCCAGCAGCCCTCGGTTTGCACCCACGGGAGGAAACACCATATATTTT
>TRBV15|NA|NA|TRBJ1-6
CATSREPGWKSPLHF
TGTGCCACCAGCAGAGAGCCAGGGTGGAAATCACCCCTCCACTTT
>TRBV10-3|TRBD2|NA|TRBJ2-1
CAISGGLAGGSYNEQFF
TGTGCCATCAGTGGAGGACTAGCGGGGGGGTCTTACAATGAGCAGTTCTTC
>TRBV6-5|NA|NA|TRBJ1-2
CASSYSGGEGSYTF
TGTGCCAGCAGTTACTCCGGGGGTGAGGGGAGCTACACCTTC
>TRBV19|NA|NA|TRBJ2-3
CASRPGGSADTQYF
TGTGCCAGTAGACCTGGGGGGAGCGCGGATACGCAGTATTTT
>TRBV6-5|NA|NA|TRBJ1-4
CASSQDRLNEKLFF
TGTGCCAGCAGCCAGGACAGACTTAATGAAAAACTGTTTTTT
>TRBV11-2|NA|NA|TRBJ1-2
CASSLQGNHGYTF
TGTGCCAGCAGCTTACAGGGGAACCATGGCTACACCTTC
>TRBV6-5|TRBD1|NA|TRBJ1-4
CASSSTGLETNEKLFF
TGTGCCAGCAGTTCGACAGGGTTGGAAACTAATGAAAAACTGTTTTTT
>TRBV4-1|TRBD1|once|TRBJ1-6
CASSQEIQTGGYNSPLHF
TGCGCCAGCAGCCAAGAAATCCAGACAGGGGGGTATAATTCACCCCTCCACTTT
>TRBV12-5|TRBD1|once|TRBJ1-3
CASVPTGPSGNTIYF
TGTGCTAGTGTACCGACAGGGCCCTCTGGAAACACCATATATTTT